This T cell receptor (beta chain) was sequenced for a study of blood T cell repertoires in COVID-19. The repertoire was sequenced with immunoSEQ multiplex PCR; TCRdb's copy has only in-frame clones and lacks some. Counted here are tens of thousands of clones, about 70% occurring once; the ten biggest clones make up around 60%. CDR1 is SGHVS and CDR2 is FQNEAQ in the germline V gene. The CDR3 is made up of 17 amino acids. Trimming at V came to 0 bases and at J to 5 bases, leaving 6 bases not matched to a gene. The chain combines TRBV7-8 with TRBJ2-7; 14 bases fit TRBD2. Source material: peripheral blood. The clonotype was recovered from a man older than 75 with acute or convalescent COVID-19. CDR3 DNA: TGTGCCAGCAGCTTAGCGGGACTAGCGGGAGTGCGGGACGAGCAGTACTTC. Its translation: CASSLAGLAGVRDEQYF.